Each of the 6 T cell receptor beta chains below was sequenced from the same sample in a study of identical twins. TCRdb fed the 5' RACE reads into MiXCR, producing one record per CDR3 protein. This table has hundreds of thousands of distinct CDR3 sequences, about 7% appearing once. This sample also belongs to another study, concerning yellow fever vaccine responses in identical twins.

The specimen sequenced was PBMCs. The receptors stem from a young woman in good health.

This clonotype has a handful of counts. The rearrangement links TRBV20-1 to TRBJ2-2, with D possibly being TRBD1 (5 bases). The V and J ends lost 0 bases and 3 bases respectively, with 8 bases between them. The CDR3 consists of 14 residues. The germline gives CDR1 DFQATT, CDR2 SNEGSKA (reference sequence). The CDR3 spells CSAREAGYTGELFF. The CDR3, as DNA: TGCAGTGCTAGAGAGGCAGGGTACACCGGGGAGCTGTTTTTT.

This clonotype was recorded many times. The rearrangement uses TRBV6-6 and TRBJ2-7, with D uncertain. V was clipped by 2 bases and J by 6 bases, with 8 bases between them. From germline, CDR1 is MNHNY and CDR2 SVGAGI (reference sequence). There are 12 residues in the CDR3. The CDR3 sequence is CASSYAGIEQYV. In nucleotides, the CDR3 is TGTGCCAGCAGTTACGCAGGTATCGAGCAGTACGTC.

There are a few counts of this clonotype. DNA of the CDR3: TGTGCCAGCAGCTTGGCCAGGGGGCTTGCCACTGAAGCTTTCTTT. Translated, it gives CASSLARGLATEAFF. The gene calls are TRBV5-6 and TRBJ1-1; 8 nucleotides agree with TRBD1. CDR1 SGHDT and CDR2 YYEEEE come from the germline V gene. This CDR3 has 15 residues. Unmatched junction bases numbered 5, after V lost 0 bases and J lost 4 bases.

This clonotype was observed a handful of times. This chain connects TRBV7-9 to TRBJ2-7, with D hard to call. The germline V and J ends were trimmed by 0 bases and 3 bases, with 6 bases remaining between them. The CDR3 runs to 13 residues. The V gene's germline CDR1 is SEHNR and CDR2 FQNEAQ (reference sequence). The CDR3 DNA reads as TGTGCCAGCAGCTTAGCGGATATCTACGAGCAGTACTTC. The encoded protein is CASSLADIYEQYF. The entire variable domain, with the rest obtained from reference TRBV7-9 and TRBJ2-7, is as follows: DTGVSQNPRHKITKRGQNVTFRCDPISEHNRLYWYRQTLGQGPEFLTYFQNEAQLEKSRLLSDRFSAERPKGSFSTLEIQRTEQGDSAMYLCASSLADIYEQYFGPGTRLTVT.

The chain has TRBV10-3 and TRBJ2-2; 7 nucleotides align to TRBD2. The CDR3 runs 14 residues. From germline, CDR1 is ENHRY and CDR2 SYGVKD. V gave up 6 bases and J gave up 3 bases; unmatched junction bases: 4. For the CDR3, the DNA is TGTGCCATCAGCTCTAGCGGCGACACCGGGGAGCTGTTTTTT. It translates to CAISSSGDTGELFF.

There are a few counts of this clonotype. The gene calls are TRBV12-3 or TRBV12-4 and TRBJ2-2; 10 bases agree with TRBD2. The V gene end was trimmed by 6 bases and the J gene end by 4 bases; junction bases not matched to a gene: 5. The CDR3 covers 15 residues. This chain's CDR3 is CASSRTSGFTGELFF. The CDR3 DNA follows: TGTGCCAGCAGCCGGACTAGCGGATTCACCGGGGAGCTGTTTTTT.